This T cell receptor beta chain was obtained from a study of blood T cell repertoires in COVID-19. As for the study in general: Donors in the United States, Italy and Spain gave samples during acute or convalescent COVID-19. Sample material is recorded as cDNA or gDNA derived from T cells, B-cell-depleted T cells, or PBMCs.

As originally analysed: Nucleated cell number was recorded as an estimate derived from reference gene primer amplification. The protocol was immunoSEQ multiplex PCR, while the TCRdb copy is restricted to in-frame clones and leaves out a portion. That table gives V, J and clone size, and the DNA gave D and trimming. Of under 250,000 clones in the sample, 85% were seen once. Seattle enrolled patients during active infection and tracked them longitudinally. The sequencing sample was made of peripheral blood. This TCR derives from a woman aged 70-85 years with COVID-19, enrolled during active disease.

CDR3 DNA: TGTGCCAGCAGCGGTCACTTGAACACTGAAGCTTTCTTT. The encoded protein is CASSGHLNTEAFF. The J gene is TRBJ1-1, the V gene TRBV9; D gene uncertain. The V and J ends lost 3 bases and 0 bases respectively, with 6 bases between them. Germline V gene lookup returns CDR1 SGDLS and CDR2 YYNGEE. The CDR3 contains 13 residues.